This TCR beta chain appears in the sequencing data of a study of shared clonotypes between healthy human individuals. Whole-study results and caveats: Rarefaction showed sorted-subset sequencing was incomplete despite large depth. The study found roughly 5% of naive CD4 clonotypes shared across four donors.

A word on this clone: The antigen remains undetermined.

The CDR3 spans 16 residues. Germline CDR1 is MNHEY and CDR2 is SMNVEV (reference sequence). Trimming took off 8 bases at V and 0 bases at J, with 18 bases between the two ends. Terminally differentiated effector memory CD45RA+ cells were excluded from the naive CD8 cells, which were CD45RO-negative and positively selected for CCR7. Sequenced by immunoSEQ multiplex PCR; TCRdb stores in-frame clones only, minus some. The table has fewer than 850,000 clones, just over 95% seen once; the top ten hold roughly 0.23%. The gene calls are TRBV27 and TRBJ2-3, with a possible D match to TRBD2 (6 bases). The receptor was isolated from a young man in good health. Input material: naive CD8+ T cells sorted from blood. This chain's CDR3 is CASQDGAGLSTDTQYF. The CDR3 coding sequence is TGTGCCAGCCAGGACGGTGCGGGATTGAGCACAGATACGCAGTATTTT.